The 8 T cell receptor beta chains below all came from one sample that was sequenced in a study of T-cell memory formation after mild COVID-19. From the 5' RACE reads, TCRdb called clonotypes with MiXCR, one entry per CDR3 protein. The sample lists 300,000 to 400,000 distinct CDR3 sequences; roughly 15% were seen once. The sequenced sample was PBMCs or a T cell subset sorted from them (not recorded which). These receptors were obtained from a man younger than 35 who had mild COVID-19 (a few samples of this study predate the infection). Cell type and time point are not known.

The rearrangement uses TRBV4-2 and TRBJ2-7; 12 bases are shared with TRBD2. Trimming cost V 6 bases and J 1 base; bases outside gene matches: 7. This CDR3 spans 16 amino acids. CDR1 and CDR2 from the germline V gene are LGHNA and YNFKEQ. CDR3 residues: CASRRLAGDNSYEQYF. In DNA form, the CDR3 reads TGTGCCAGCAGGCGACTAGCGGGGGACAATTCCTACGAGCAGTACTTC.

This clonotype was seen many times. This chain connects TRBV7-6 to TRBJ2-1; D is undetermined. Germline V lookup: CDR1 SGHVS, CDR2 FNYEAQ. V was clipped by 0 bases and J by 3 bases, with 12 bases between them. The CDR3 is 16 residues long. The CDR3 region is CASSLASTSNYNEQFF. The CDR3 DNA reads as TGTGCCAGCAGCTTAGCTAGTACCTCTAACTACAATGAGCAGTTCTTC.

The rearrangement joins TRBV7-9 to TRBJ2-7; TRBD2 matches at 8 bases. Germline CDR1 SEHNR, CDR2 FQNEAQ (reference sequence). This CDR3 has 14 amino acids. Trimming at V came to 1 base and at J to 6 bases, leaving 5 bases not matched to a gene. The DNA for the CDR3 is TGTGCCAGCAGCTTAGACGCCGGGAGGGGCGAGCAGTACTTC. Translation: CASSLDAGRGEQYF.

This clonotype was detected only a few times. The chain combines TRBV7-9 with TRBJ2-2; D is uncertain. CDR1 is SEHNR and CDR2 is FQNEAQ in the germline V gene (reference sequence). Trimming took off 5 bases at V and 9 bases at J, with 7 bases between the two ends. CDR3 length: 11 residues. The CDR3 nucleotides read TGTGCCAGCAGCCCTATCAGGGAGCTGTTTTTT. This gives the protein CASSPIRELFF.

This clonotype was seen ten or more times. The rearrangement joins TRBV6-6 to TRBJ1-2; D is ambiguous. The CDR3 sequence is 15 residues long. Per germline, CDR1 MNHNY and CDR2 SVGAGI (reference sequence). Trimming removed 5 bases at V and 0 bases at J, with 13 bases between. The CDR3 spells CASSLGSGTNYGYTF. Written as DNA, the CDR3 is TGTGCCAGCAGTCTCGGCTCGGGCACTAACTATGGCTACACCTTC.

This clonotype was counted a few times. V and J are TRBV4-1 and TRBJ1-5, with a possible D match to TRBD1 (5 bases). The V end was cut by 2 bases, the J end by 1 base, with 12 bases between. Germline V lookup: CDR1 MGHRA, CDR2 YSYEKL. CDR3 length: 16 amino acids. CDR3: CASSQPGRGSNQPQHF. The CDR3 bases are TGCGCCAGCAGCCAACCGGGGAGGGGAAGCAATCAGCCCCAGCATTTT.

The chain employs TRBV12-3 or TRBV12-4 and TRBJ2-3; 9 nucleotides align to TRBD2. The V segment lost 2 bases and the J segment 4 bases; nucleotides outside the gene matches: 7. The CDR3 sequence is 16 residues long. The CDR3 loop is CASSLMASGTPDTQYF. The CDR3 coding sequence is TGTGCCAGCAGTTTAATGGCTAGCGGGACACCAGATACGCAGTATTTT.

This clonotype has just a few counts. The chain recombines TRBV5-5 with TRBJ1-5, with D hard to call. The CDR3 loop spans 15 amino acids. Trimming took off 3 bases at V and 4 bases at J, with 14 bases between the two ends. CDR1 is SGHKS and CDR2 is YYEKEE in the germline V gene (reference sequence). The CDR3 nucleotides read TGTGCCAGCAGCTCTGATCCGGGGTCTAATCAGCCCCAGCATTTT. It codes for CASSSDPGSNQPQHF.